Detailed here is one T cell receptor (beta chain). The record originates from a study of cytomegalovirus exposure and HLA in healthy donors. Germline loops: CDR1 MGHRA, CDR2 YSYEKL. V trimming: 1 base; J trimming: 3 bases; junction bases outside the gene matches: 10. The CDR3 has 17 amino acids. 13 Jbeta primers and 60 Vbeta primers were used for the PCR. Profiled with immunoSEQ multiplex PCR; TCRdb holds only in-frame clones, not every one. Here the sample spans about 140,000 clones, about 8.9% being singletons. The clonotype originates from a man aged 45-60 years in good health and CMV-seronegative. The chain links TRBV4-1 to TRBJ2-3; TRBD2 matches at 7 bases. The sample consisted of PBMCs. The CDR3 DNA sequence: TGCGCCAGCAGCCAAGGGGGTGTTAGCGGGTTGACAGATACGCAGTATTTT. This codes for CASSQGGVSGLTDTQYF.